This T cell receptor beta chain was profiled in a study of control samples from healthy donors and cancer patients. CDR3 size: 14 residues. Trimming pared 1 base from V and 3 bases from J, leaving 9 bases between. Germline CDR1 is SGHTA and CDR2 is FQGNSA. Assay used: immunoSEQ multiplex PCR; TCRdb lists only in-frame clones, some missing. The sample consists of about 160,000 clones, approximately 94% of them appearing once. The sequence was obtained from a woman aged 40 to 50 in good health. The specimen sequenced was blood. The chain carries TRBV7-2 and TRBJ1-1; D is unresolved. The CDR3 loop reads CASSLVTGYTEAFF. The CDR3 DNA sequence: TGTGCCAGCAGCTTAGTTACGGGGTACACTGAAGCTTTCTTT.